This TCR beta chain was identified in a study of cytomegalovirus exposure and HLA in healthy donors. Overall study findings and caveats: Cytomegalovirus-associated status was assigned to more than 150 TCR beta chains. HLA-A and HLA-B allele assignments for most subjects were reportedly predicted accurately using TCR beta sequences. Available immune exposure information covered CMV serostatus only. TCR beta V- and J-gene trimming was later associated with a missense DCLRE1C variant.

This clone has just one count. Its target is not known. PCR involved 60 Vbeta and 13 Jbeta primers. Clones were read by immunoSEQ multiplex PCR, and TCRdb kept only the in-frame ones, dropping some. The repertoire holds more than 90,000 clones, with approximately 70% as singletons. V lost 8 bases to trimming and J lost 2 bases, with 13 bases between them. Germline lookup yields CDR1 SEHNR and CDR2 FQNEAQ (reference sequence). The CDR3 runs to 13 residues. This sequence was found in a man younger than 40 in good health and CMV-seropositive. Sequences were obtained from PBMCs. This chain links TRBV7-9 with TRBJ2-7; tentative D call: TRBD2 (5 bases). This CDR3 is CASANLGAYEQYF. The CDR3 region has the DNA TGTGCCAGCGCAAACCTCGGGGCCTACGAGCAGTACTTC.